A single sample is the source of the 20 T cell receptor beta chains below, sequenced in a study of cytomegalovirus exposure and HLA in healthy donors (dated by TCRdb to about 2017). The library relied on the immunoSEQ multiplex PCR assay. A mixture of 60 forward primers for TCR Vbeta segments and 13 reverse primers for TCR Jbeta segments was used in the multiplex PCR. The table comes from immuneACCESS by way of TCRdb, which keeps in-frame sequences with V and J called. Part of the clones is missing from these tables; in studies checked, under half for an unresolved V gene and the rest for unknown reasons. The sample includes 50,000 to 80,000 clones, with under 85% observed a single time. The biggest ten clones account for roughly 5% of the sample. The source material was PBMCs. The receptor set was obtained from a male donor in good health and CMV-seropositive.

The chain is built from TRBV6-6 and TRBJ1-2; no clear D gene. The V gene lost 8 bases and the J gene lost 1 base, with 5 bases spanning the gap. This CDR3 is built from 11 residues. In germline, CDR1 is MNHNY, CDR2 SVGAGI (reference sequence). The CDR3 is CASEGNYGYTF. As DNA, the CDR3 is TGTGCCAGCGAGGGTAACTATGGCTACACCTTC.

CDR3 coding DNA: TGTGCCAGCAGTGAAGCCGACTATGGCTACACCTTC. Translated, it gives CASSEADYGYTF. The chain couples TRBV6-1 to TRBJ1-2; D gene ambiguous. The length of the CDR3 is 12 residues. CDR1 MNHNS and CDR2 SASEGT come from the germline V gene. V dropped 0 bases and J dropped 3 bases, with 2 bases sitting between them.

V gene TRBV29-1 combines with J gene TRBJ2-7, with D possibly matching TRBD2 (6 bases). This CDR3 is 12 amino acids long. CDR1 and CDR2 from the germline V gene are SQVTM and ANQGSEA. Trimming removed 4 bases from V and 2 bases from J, with 9 bases in between. The CDR3 protein is CSVVAETYEQYF. CDR3 nucleotides: TGCAGCGTTGTAGCGGAGACCTACGAGCAGTACTTC.

The genes are TRBV2 and TRBJ2-3, with D maybe TRBD2 (6 bases). V lost 4 bases and J lost 2, with 16 bases in between. Germline CDR1 reads SNHLY; CDR2 reads FYNNEI. This CDR3 has 16 amino acids. The CDR3 sequence is CASSGQGGAPTDTQYF. CDR3 DNA: TGTGCCAGCAGTGGCCAGGGCGGGGCCCCCACAGATACGCAGTATTTT. Based on the CDR3 plus reference TRBV2 and TRBJ2-3, the full variable domain is EPEVTQTPSHQVTQMGQEVILRCVPISNHLYFYWYRQILGQKVEFLVSFYNNEISEKSEIFDDQFSVERPDGSNFTLKIRSTKLEDSAMYFCASSGQGGAPTDTQYFGPGTRLTVL.

This clone was detected only once. The chain recombines TRBV27 with TRBJ1-5; no definite D call. Trimming shortened V by 5 bases and J by 4 bases, and 9 bases separated the two germline ends. CDR1 is MNHEY, CDR2 SMNVEV, per germline (reference sequence). The CDR3 is 13 residues long. CDR3 in DNA: TGTGCCAGCAGTACCCACAAGAATCAGCCCCAGCATTTT. This sequence encodes CASSTHKNQPQHF.

V is TRBV6-5 and J is TRBJ2-3; 8 bases align to TRBD2. Germline V CDR1 and CDR2: MNHEY, SVGAGI. With V trimmed by 6 bases and J by 11 bases, 4 bases remained unmatched. This CDR3 comprises 11 residues. The CDR3 nucleotides are TGTGCCAGCAGGGGGGGACTAGGGCAGTATTTT. This codes for CASRGGLGQYF.

The genes are TRBV7-2 and TRBJ1-6; 7 nucleotides line up with TRBD1. The ends lost 1 base at V and 7 bases at J; junction bases unmatched: 1. CDR3 length: 14 amino acids. CDR1 is SGHTA and CDR2 is FQGNSA in the germline V gene. The CDR3 loop reads CASSLGRGNSPLHF. DNA for the CDR3: TGTGCCAGCAGCTTAGGCAGGGGGAATTCACCCCTCCACTTT.

As regards this clone: One junction end does not reproduce the germline sequence, and a read error may be involved. The chain recombines TRBV5-3 with TRBJ2-7; 7 bases are a match to TRBD1. TRBV5-3 falls under the ORF class, with uncertain function. The CDR3 length is 11 residues. CDR3 sequence reads: CARSYCRDSLF. The CDR3 coding sequence is TGTGCCAGAAGCTATTGCCGGGACAGCCTCTTC.

The chain joins TRBV10-2 to TRBJ1-1; 7 bases are a match to TRBD1. The CDR3 has 12 amino acids. CDR1 and CDR2 (germline): WSHSY, SAAADI. V shed 6 bases and J 5 bases; nucleotides not matched to a gene: 3. CDR3 amino acids: CASSQGGTEAFF. CDR3 sequence (DNA): TGCGCCAGCAGCCAGGGGGGTACTGAAGCTTTCTTT.

This clone was recorded a few times. The CDR3 loop reads CASSLGSSGVETQYF. The CDR3 nucleotides are TGCGCCAGCAGCTTGGGTTCTAGCGGGGTCGAGACCCAGTACTTC. J is TRBJ2-5 and V is TRBV5-1; 9 bases fit TRBD2. Germline values: CDR1 SGHRS, CDR2 YFSETQ. This CDR3 spans 15 amino acids. V was pared by 0 bases and J by 5 bases, with 5 bases of the junction left unmatched.

The CDR3, as DNA: TGCGCCAGCAGCTCCGAAACAGGGTCTTGGTATGGCTACACCTTC. Its translation: CASSSETGSWYGYTF. The chain is built from TRBV4-3 and TRBJ1-2; TRBD1 might be the D (6 bases). Between the trimmed V and J ends, which lost 5 bases and 5 bases, there was a span of 18 bases. The CDR3 covers 15 residues. Germline-derived CDR1 and CDR2 are LGHNA and YSLEER.

V usage is TRBV5-6 and J usage is TRBJ2-5, with a weak D call TRBD1 (6 bases). Trimming shortened V by 6 bases and J by 1 base, and 16 bases separated the two germline ends. The CDR3 has 15 residues. Per germline, CDR1 SGHDT and CDR2 YYEEEE. The CDR3 sequence is CASTPAGTPQETQYF. The CDR3 DNA sequence: TGTGCCAGCACCCCGGCCGGGACACCCCAAGAGACCCAGTACTTC.

The V gene is TRBV6-1, the J gene TRBJ2-5; the D is unclear. The germline gives CDR1 MNHNS, CDR2 SASEGT. V dropped 1 base and J dropped 4 bases, with 7 bases sitting between them. CDR3 length equals 13 residues. The CDR3, as DNA: TGTGCCAGCAGTGAAGAATCAGGAGAGACCCAGTACTTC. It codes for CASSEESGETQYF.

V and J are TRBV19 and TRBJ2-7, with 9 bases lining up with TRBD1. J gave up 4 bases and V 5 bases, and 6 bases lay outside the gene matches. The CDR3 is made up of 14 amino acids. Germline V lookup: CDR1 LNHDA, CDR2 SQIVND (reference sequence). The CDR3 region is CASSPGQGPYEQYF. CDR3 sequence (DNA): TGTGCCAGTAGTCCCGGACAGGGGCCATACGAGCAGTACTTC.

In its sample, this clone was seen a few times. This chain joins TRBV7-2 and TRBJ2-3, with 9 bases identical to TRBD1. The V gene's germline CDR1 is SGHTA and CDR2 FQGNSA. This CDR3 spans 18 amino acids. Trimming took 6 bases from V and 0 from J; bases not matched to a gene: 13. The CDR3 loop is CASRRQGVTRYSTDTQYF. The DNA of the CDR3 is TGTGCCAGCAGACGACAGGGGGTGACAAGATATAGCACAGATACGCAGTATTTT.

The chain couples TRBV2 to TRBJ2-7; D is possibly TRBD2 (6 bases). This CDR3 is built from 14 residues. Germline assignment: CDR1 SNHLY and CDR2 FYNNEI. V shed 7 bases and J shed 0 bases, with 13 bases lying between them. The CDR3 sequence is CASTSEEGSYEQYF. The CDR3 bases are TGTGCCAGCACCTCGGAGGAGGGCTCCTACGAGCAGTACTTC.

This rearrangement joins TRBV15 to TRBJ2-2, with a tentative D call TRBD2 (5 bases). From germline, CDR1 is LNHNV and CDR2 YYDKDF (reference sequence). V lost 0 bases and J lost 6, with 5 bases in between. The CDR3 is 13 amino acids. CDR3: CATSRDGAGELFF. The CDR3 nucleotides read TGTGCCACCAGCAGAGACGGGGCCGGGGAGCTGTTTTTT.

This chain links TRBV15 with TRBJ2-2, with D possibly being TRBD2 (5 bases). This CDR3 is 15 amino acids long. CDR1 and CDR2 (germline): LNHNV, YYDKDF (reference sequence). V gave up 1 base and J gave up 9 bases, with 15 bases separating them. The CDR3 reads CATSRAKGVARELFF. CDR3 sequence (DNA): TGTGCCACCAGCAGAGCCAAGGGAGTAGCGAGGGAGCTGTTTTTT.

The chain carries TRBV7-9 and TRBJ1-4; D gene uncertain. CDR1 SEHNR and CDR2 FQNEAQ come from the germline V gene (reference sequence). Trimming removed 2 bases from V and 6 bases from J, with 7 bases in between. CDR3 length equals 13 residues. The CDR3 nucleotides read TGTGCCAGCAGCTTATCCAGTGATGAAAAACTGTTTTTT. Encoded protein: CASSLSSDEKLFF.

The chain links TRBV11-2 to TRBJ1-2, with D possibly being TRBD1 (5 bases). Germline CDR1 is SGHAT and CDR2 is FQNNGV. The CDR3 is made up of 15 amino acids. V was pared by 2 bases and J by 5 bases, with 15 bases between. DNA for the CDR3: TGTGCCAGCAGCTTACCTCTTCGGGGGGAATATGGCTACACCTTC. It specifies CASSLPLRGEYGYTF.